This T cell receptor (beta chain) is from a study of T-cell reconstitution after alpha-beta-depleted transplantation in children. Construction of the TCRbeta library involved unique molecular identifiers. MiXCR, applied by TCRdb to the PCR reads, yields one record per CDR3 protein. The data hold around 700,000 distinct CDR3 sequences, with 10% to 15% observed a single time. Unmatched junction bases numbered 17, after V lost 5 bases and J lost 7 bases. Germline CDR1 and CDR2: MDHEN and SYDVKM. This CDR3 has 18 amino acids. General observations from the study: Recipient T cells and thymic progenitors that survived gave rise to the high TCRbeta diversity observed at day 60 in some patients. After transplant, at about two months, alpha-beta T cells were reportedly derived from several hundred expanded graft clones. T-cell numbers and diversity one year post-transplant derived largely from freshly generated T cells.

About this clonotype: Its matching antigen is unknown.

Sequenced here: PBMCs, sampled before TCRalphabeta/CD19-depleted stem cell transplant. The sequence was collected from a girl aged 2-9 years with congenital amegakaryocytic thrombocytopenia, due to receive a stem cell transplant. V gene TRBV28 combines with J gene TRBJ2-1; 10 bases line up with TRBD2. The CDR3 nucleotides are TGTGCCAGCAGTCCCGCCCGTCTGGGGCTAGCGGGAGCGAATGAGCAGTTCTTC. Translation gives CASSPARLGLAGANEQFF.